Below, 30 T cell receptor beta chains from the same sample are listed, as sequenced in a study of blood T cell repertoires in COVID-19 (dated by TCRdb to between 2020 and 2021). Library construction relied on the immunoSEQ multiplex PCR assay. In its TCRdb copy, this immuneACCESS table keeps in-frame sequences only and misses some clones. Where compared with another copy, unresolved V genes explain less than half of these, and the others have no known cause. The sample table shows hundreds of thousands of clones, and about 79% are seen once. Together, the top ten hold more than 7% of the sample. Sequenced sample: peripheral blood. The receptors here all came from a man at least 80 years old with acute or convalescent COVID-19.

The chain joins TRBV7-9 to TRBJ2-7; 7 positions agree with TRBD2. This CDR3 comprises 13 residues. Trimming took 5 bases from V and 8 from J; bases not matched to a gene: 9. Germline CDR1 is SEHNR and CDR2 is FQNEAQ (reference sequence). The CDR3 is CASSLGLEGQQYF. Here the CDR3 DNA reads TGTGCCAGCAGCCTCGGACTAGAGGGGCAGCAGTACTTC.

This chain connects TRBV5-1 to TRBJ2-7, with D perhaps matching TRBD2 (6 bases). V lost 6 bases and J 2 bases, leaving 15 bases between the germline ends. The CDR3 runs 14 residues. CDR1 and CDR2 (germline): SGHRS, YFSETQ. In DNA form, the CDR3 reads TGCGCCAGCACCTTTGGGGGGAACACCTACGAGCAGTACTTC. Translated: CASTFGGNTYEQYF. Full variable domain (rest looked up from reference TRBV5-1 and TRBJ2-7): KAGVTQTPRYLIKTRGQQVTLSCSPISGHRSVSWYQQTPGQGLQFLFEYFSETQRNKGNFPGRFSGRQFSNSRSEMNVSTLELGDSALYLCASTFGGNTYEQYFGPGTRLTVT.

The V gene is TRBV5-1, the J gene TRBJ1-4; 11 bases are a match to TRBD1. The V and J ends lost 4 bases and 8 bases, in that order; junction bases with no gene match: 10. Germline V lookup: CDR1 SGHRS, CDR2 YFSETQ. This CDR3 has 16 residues. The CDR3 bases are TGCGCCAGCAGCATCGGGACAGGGGGTTCAGTAGAAAAACTGTTTTTT. It is translated as CASSIGTGGSVEKLFF.

The rearrangement joins TRBV30 to TRBJ1-6; 8 bases match TRBD1. Germline assignment: CDR1 GTSNPN and CDR2 SVGIG (reference sequence). The trim removed 3 bases at V and 3 bases at J, leaving 4 bases unmatched. This CDR3 contains 15 residues. Here the CDR3 DNA reads TGTGCCTGGAGGTCTGGGACAGGCTATAATTCACCCCTCCACTTT. Translated: CAWRSGTGYNSPLHF. Based on the CDR3 plus reference TRBV30 and TRBJ1-6, the full variable domain is SQTIHQWPATLVQPVGSPLSLECTVEGTSNPNLYWYRQAAGRGLQLLFYSVGIGQISSEVPQNLSASRPQDRQFILSSKKLLLSDSGFYLCAWRSGTGYNSPLHFGNGTRLTVT.

The chain links TRBV24-1 to TRBJ1-5, with D unresolved. Between the trimmed V and J ends, which lost 4 bases and 1 base, there was a span of 7 bases. Germline assignment: CDR1 KGHDR and CDR2 SFDVKD. This CDR3 contains 14 residues. The CDR3 protein is CATSEEGSNQPQHF. The CDR3, as DNA: TGTGCCACCAGTGAGGAGGGAAGCAATCAGCCCCAGCATTTT.

This chain links TRBV30 with TRBJ1-1; no definite D call. The ends were cut back, 2 bases at V and 10 bases at J, with 14 bases in the middle. The germline V gene has CDR1 GTSNPN and CDR2 SVGIG (reference sequence). The CDR3 sequence is 12 residues long. The DNA of the CDR3 is TGTGCCTGGAGTCTACGGCCCTCTAGAGCTTTCTTT. Its protein product is CAWSLRPSRAFF.

The chain couples TRBV7-9 to TRBJ2-3; TRBD2 aligns across 9 bases. The CDR3 loop spans 16 amino acids. CDR1 is SEHNR and CDR2 is FQNEAQ in the germline V gene (reference sequence). J lost 5 bases, V lost 5 bases, and 11 bases had no gene match. CDR3 nucleotide sequence: TGTGCCAGCAGCCCCCTCCGGACTAGCGCGGGAGATACGCAGTATTTT. It is translated as CASSPLRTSAGDTQYF.

This clone was counted a single time. This chain links TRBV7-8 with TRBJ2-1; D unclear. Germline-derived CDR1 and CDR2 are SGHVS and FQNEAQ. This CDR3 has 16 residues. V lost 5 bases to trimming and J lost 0 bases, with 14 bases between them. CDR3 nucleotides: TGTGCCAGCAGCCCCGACTCATTTAGCTCCTACAATGAGCAGTTCTTC. Its translation: CASSPDSFSSYNEQFF. Based on the CDR3 plus reference TRBV7-8 and TRBJ2-1, the full variable domain is GAGVSQSPRYKVAKRGQDVALRCDPISGHVSLFWYQQALGQGPEFLTYFQNEAQLDKSGLPSDRFFAERPEGSVSTLKIQRTQQEDSAVYLCASSPDSFSSYNEQFFGPGTRLTVL.

The chain employs TRBV5-1 and TRBJ1-5, with TRBD1 matching over 7 bases. The CDR3 is 15 amino acids. CDR1 is SGHRS, CDR2 YFSETQ, per germline. Unmatched junction bases numbered 4, after V lost 0 bases and J lost 4 bases. The CDR3 here is CASSLAGTDNQPQHF. The DNA for the CDR3 is TGCGCCAGCAGCTTGGCAGGGACAGATAATCAGCCCCAGCATTTT.

The chain carries TRBV27 and TRBJ1-2; D ambiguous. The V and J ends lost 3 bases and 1 base respectively, with 6 bases between them. The CDR3 runs to 13 residues. CDR1 and CDR2 from the germline V gene are MNHEY and SMNVEV (reference sequence). This CDR3 reads CASSFTGNYGYTF. DNA of the CDR3: TGTGCCAGCAGTTTTACGGGTAACTATGGCTACACCTTC.

In the case of this clone: Other DNA sequences in this specimen translate into the identical CDR3. This rearrangement joins TRBV5-1 to TRBJ1-2; 7 bases match TRBD1. The J segment lost 8 bases and the V segment lost 2 bases, leaving 3 bases of the junction unmatched. CDR1 is SGHRS and CDR2 is YFSETQ in the germline V gene. The CDR3 consists of 12 residues. The CDR3 DNA is TGCGCCAGCAGCTTAACAGGGGAAGGCTACACCTTC. It codes for CASSLTGEGYTF.

In its sample, this clone was seen once. The rearrangement uses TRBV18 and TRBJ2-3, with 9 bases identical to TRBD2. This CDR3 spans 16 amino acids. Germline V gene data show CDR1 as KGHSH and CDR2 as LQKENI. J gave up 3 bases and V 2 bases, and 6 bases lay outside the gene matches. CDR3 loop: CASSPAGGRRTDTQYF. CDR3 DNA: TGTGCCAGCTCACCAGCGGGGGGGCGTCGGACAGATACGCAGTATTTT.

A note on this clone: Mismatch with germline at one junction end may stem from a read error. V and J are TRBV5-1 and TRBJ2-5; no clear D. From germline, CDR1 is SGHRS and CDR2 YFSETQ. The CDR3 covers 15 residues. DNA of the CDR3: TGCGCCAGCAGATTGGCCCAGGATCTCCAAGAGACCCAGTACTTC. Translation: CASRLAQDLQETQYF. Combining the CDR3 with reference TRBV5-1 and TRBJ2-5 gives the whole variable domain KAGVTQTPRYLIKTRGQQVTLSCSPISGHRSVSWYQQTPGQGLQFLFEYFSETQRNKGNFPGRFSGRQFSNSRSEMNVSTLELGDSALYLCASRLAQDLQETQYFGPGTRLLVL.

This sequence joins TRBV28 and TRBJ1-1; D perhaps matches TRBD1 (5 bases). This CDR3 is 12 amino acids long. Trimming removed 7 bases from V and 6 bases from J, with 12 bases in between. Germline V gives CDR1 MDHEN, CDR2 SYDVKM. DNA for the CDR3: TGTGCCAGCACCCGGGGGGGGGCTGAAGCTTTCTTT. Encoded protein: CASTRGGAEAFF.

This clone was counted a single time. The rearrangement uses TRBV24-1 and TRBJ1-5; 7 bases map to TRBD1. V dropped 2 bases and J dropped 4; count of bases not matched to a gene: 4. Germline values: CDR1 KGHDR, CDR2 SFDVKD. This CDR3 contains 15 residues. The CDR3 sequence: CATSDSTGINQPQHF. CDR3 in DNA: TGTGCCACCAGTGATTCGACAGGGATTAATCAGCCCCAGCATTTT.

V usage is TRBV28 and J usage is TRBJ1-1; perhaps TRBD1 as D (6 bases). V lost 2 bases and J lost 4, with 14 bases in between. The CDR3 sequence is 15 residues long. Germline CDR1 reads MDHEN; CDR2 reads SYDVKM. CDR3 DNA sequence: TGTGCCAGCAGTTTAGGCGGCATAGGGGGCACTGAAGCTTTCTTT. Its protein product is CASSLGGIGGTEAFF.

The chain links TRBV5-8 to TRBJ2-1; D is perhaps TRBD2 (5 bases). Trimming took off 9 bases at V and 4 bases at J, with 14 bases between the two ends. This CDR3 has 13 residues. The germline V gene has CDR1 SGHTS and CDR2 YDEGEE. The CDR3 DNA is TGTGCCACCCCCCGGGGTAGTTACAATGAGCAGTTCTTC. Encoded protein: CATPRGSYNEQFF.

This clone came up once. The identical CDR3 is also encoded by other nucleotide sequences in the sample. This CDR3 is CASSLLGQPNEKLFF. The DNA of the CDR3 is TGCGCCAGCAGCTTGCTGGGACAGCCTAATGAAAAACTGTTTTTT. The gene calls are TRBV5-1 and TRBJ1-4; 7 nucleotides align to TRBD1. The V segment lost 1 base and the J segment 3 bases; nucleotides outside the gene matches: 3. Germline lookup yields CDR1 SGHRS and CDR2 YFSETQ. This CDR3 is built from 15 residues.

The chain carries TRBV27 and TRBJ2-1, with D maybe TRBD2 (7 bases). This CDR3 comprises 16 residues. The germline gives CDR1 MNHEY, CDR2 SMNVEV (reference sequence). V lost 8 bases and J lost 8, with 25 bases in between. CDR3 protein: CASRDIRGRALHEQFF. CDR3 nucleotides: TGTGCCAGCCGGGATATTAGGGGGAGGGCCCTACATGAGCAGTTCTTC.

The J gene is TRBJ1-2, the V gene TRBV24-1, with D tentatively TRBD1 (6 bases). Germline V CDR1 and CDR2: KGHDR, SFDVKD. The CDR3 covers 17 residues. Trimming took off 6 bases at V and 1 base at J, with 20 bases between the two ends. The CDR3 bases are TGTGCCACCAGTACGAGAACCTTGGGCAGGGGTAACTATGGCTACACCTTC. Translated: CATSTRTLGRGNYGYTF.

V and J are TRBV5-1 and TRBJ1-1; weak D call: TRBD1 (5 bases). Germline V gene data show CDR1 as SGHRS and CDR2 as YFSETQ. This CDR3 has 16 amino acids. V was pared by 0 bases and J by 2 bases, with 14 bases between. CDR3 amino acids: CASSLEGNELNTEAFF. CDR3 nucleotides: TGCGCCAGCAGCTTGGAGGGGAACGAACTTAACACTGAAGCTTTCTTT.

This rearrangement joins TRBV5-1 to TRBJ1-1; D ambiguous. Germline V gene lookup returns CDR1 SGHRS and CDR2 YFSETQ. The CDR3 runs to 14 residues. V was trimmed by 4 bases and J by 1 base, leaving 11 bases between them. CDR3 in amino acids: CASSPSRGNTEAFF. The CDR3 DNA is TGCGCCAGCAGCCCAAGCCGGGGGAACACTGAAGCTTTCTTT. Using reference TRBV5-1 and TRBJ1-1 for the parts outside the CDR3, the full variable domain is KAGVTQTPRYLIKTRGQQVTLSCSPISGHRSVSWYQQTPGQGLQFLFEYFSETQRNKGNFPGRFSGRQFSNSRSEMNVSTLELGDSALYLCASSPSRGNTEAFFGQGTRLTVV.

The chain carries TRBV6-5 and TRBJ2-6; possibly TRBD1 for D (5 bases). V was pared by 6 bases and J by 4 bases, with 13 bases between. The germline CDR1 and CDR2 sequences are MNHEY and SVGAGI. This CDR3 comprises 15 residues. The CDR3 reads CASSQSGPGANVLTF. The CDR3 bases are TGTGCCAGCAGCCAGTCAGGGCCCGGGGCCAACGTCCTGACTTTC.

The chain combines TRBV5-1 with TRBJ2-7; 9 bases map to TRBD2. J lost 0 bases, V lost 2 bases, and 12 bases had no gene match. This CDR3 region has 18 residues. The germline V gene has CDR1 SGHRS and CDR2 YFSETQ. CDR3: CASSLRASGVTSSYEQYF. The CDR3 DNA is TGCGCCAGCAGCTTAAGGGCTAGCGGGGTTACTAGCTCCTACGAGCAGTACTTC.

This clone was found once. The V call is TRBV6-5, the J call TRBJ1-4; 9 bases fit TRBD1. This CDR3 spans 16 amino acids. V trimming: 2 bases; J trimming: 9 bases; junction bases outside the gene matches: 10. In germline, CDR1 is MNHEY, CDR2 SVGAGI. The CDR3 region is CASSYAPGTGSQKLFF. The CDR3 region has the DNA TGTGCCAGCAGTTACGCCCCCGGGACAGGGTCGCAAAAACTGTTTTTT.

The chain links TRBV5-1 to TRBJ2-3; D gene unclear. The CDR3 totals 13 residues. The germline V gene has CDR1 SGHRS and CDR2 YFSETQ. V was cut by 0 bases and J by 9 bases, with 11 bases left in between. CDR3 sequence reads: CASSLAWLSTQYF. For the CDR3, the DNA is TGCGCCAGCAGCTTGGCTTGGTTGAGCACGCAGTATTTT.

This clone was seen many times. This sequence joins TRBV5-4 and TRBJ1-2; TRBD1 is a possible D gene (6 bases). Per germline, CDR1 SGHNT and CDR2 YYREEE (reference sequence). Trimming pared 2 bases from V and 5 bases from J, leaving 10 bases between. This CDR3 spans 13 amino acids. For the CDR3, the DNA is TGTGCCAGCAGCTTTTATACAGGGTATGGCTACACCTTC. Amino acid sequence: CASSFYTGYGYTF.

The chain couples TRBV28 to TRBJ2-4; TRBD2 aligns across 7 bases. V was clipped by 6 bases and J by 1 base; unmatched bases: 6. The V gene's germline CDR1 is MDHEN and CDR2 SYDVKM. The CDR3 length is 15 residues. The CDR3 spells CASRGGYWAKNIQYF. The CDR3 DNA reads TGTGCCAGCAGGGGAGGGTATTGGGCCAAAAACATTCAGTACTTC. Using reference TRBV28 and TRBJ2-4 for the parts outside the CDR3, the full variable domain is DVKVTQSSRYLVKRTGEKVFLECVQDMDHENMFWYRQDPGLGLRLIYFSYDVKMKEKGDIPEGYSVSREKKERFSLILESASTNQTSMYLCASRGGYWAKNIQYFGAGTRLSVL.

The chain is built from TRBV27 and TRBJ1-1, with D possibly matching TRBD1 (6 bases). The V end was cut by 3 bases, the J end by 5 bases, with 10 bases between. The CDR3 is made up of 13 amino acids. Germline assignment: CDR1 MNHEY and CDR2 SMNVEV (reference sequence). DNA of the CDR3: TGTGCCAGCAGTTTTACTGGACAGACTGAAGCTTTCTTT. Translating it yields CASSFTGQTEAFF.

The chain recombines TRBV7-2 with TRBJ1-1; 8 nucleotides agree with TRBD1. V lost 5 bases to trimming and J lost 0 bases; unmatched junction nucleotides: 5. The CDR3 contains 15 residues. Germline V gene sequence: CDR1 SGHTA, CDR2 FQGNSA. The DNA for the CDR3 is TGTGCCAGCAGCCCCCAGGGACAGGTGAACACTGAAGCTTTCTTT. Protein product: CASSPQGQVNTEAFF.